The following is a T cell receptor beta chain sequence with its context. No antigen is known for it. TCRdb redid the calling of the multiplex PCR reads with MiXCR, one entry per CDR3 protein. The data contain 30,000 to 40,000 distinct CDR3 sequences, roughly three fifths of them seen just once; the ten biggest clones take up 18%. The germline V and J ends were trimmed by 3 bases and 7 bases, with 13 bases remaining between them. CDR3 length equals 14 residues. Germline CDR1 is SNHLY and CDR2 is FYNNEI. This sample was included in a study of breast tumors, draining lymph nodes, adjacent tissues. Study conclusions and caveats: Compared with lymph nodes, tumors were less diverse; compared with nontumor tissue, more. Tumor T cell lymph node origin was a supported hypothesis, not proven.

V and J are TRBV2 and TRBJ1-5, with D possibly being TRBD1 (5 bases). The sequence was obtained from a female donor with breast cancer. Some clones in this sample may be carry-over from other donors' samples. Sample: breast tumor tissue. The CDR3 region is CASSDRSGNQPQHF. The CDR3, as DNA: TGTGCCAGCAGTGATCGGTCAGGGAACCAGCCCCAGCATTTT.